The 30 T cell receptor beta chains given below trace back to one sample, sequenced in a study of radiotherapy plus CTLA-4 blockade in lung cancer. The protocol was immunoSEQ multiplex PCR, while the TCRdb copy is restricted to in-frame clones and leaves out a portion. Among tens of thousands of clones, roughly 60% were seen once, and the ten largest hold around 18%. The specimen was peripheral blood, collected from a patient treated with radiotherapy plus ipilimumab. These receptors were obtained from a human donor with non-small cell lung cancer who had a partial response to radiotherapy plus ipilimumab.

Concerning this clone itself: The sample has other DNA sequences that encode this CDR3 too. The chain joins TRBV4-1 to TRBJ2-7; the D gene is possibly TRBD2 (5 bases). V was clipped by 0 bases and J by 6 bases, with 12 bases between them. There are 14 residues in the CDR3. From germline, CDR1 is MGHRA and CDR2 YSYEKL. CDR3 amino acids: CASSQEGTAAEQYF. The CDR3 bases are TGCGCCAGCAGCCAAGAAGGAACAGCGGCCGAGCAGTACTTC.

This clone appeared once. This chain joins TRBV6-1 and TRBJ2-7; perhaps TRBD2 as D (6 bases). Germline CDR1 and CDR2: MNHNS and SASEGT. This CDR3 is 11 amino acids long. Written as DNA, the CDR3 is TGTGCGATCCATCGGGGGTACGAGCAGTACTTC. Protein sequence: CAIHRGYEQYF.

In DNA form, the CDR3 reads TGTGCCAGCAGCTTAAACGGGGGGGTTCACGAGCAGTACTTC. As protein: CASSLNGGVHEQYF. V is TRBV5-4 and J is TRBJ2-7, with TRBD2 matching 8 bases. The germline V gene has CDR1 SGHNT and CDR2 YYREEE (reference sequence). The trim removed 2 bases at V and 5 bases at J, leaving 6 bases unmatched. The CDR3 has 14 residues.

The chain is built from TRBV6-1 and TRBJ1-1; no reliable D call. The CDR3 spans 14 residues. V lost 5 bases and J 1 base, leaving 11 bases between the germline ends. CDR1 and CDR2 (germline): MNHNS, SASEGT. The CDR3 protein is CASSSSNRNTEAFF. Here the CDR3 DNA reads TGTGCCAGCAGTTCCTCCAACAGGAACACTGAAGCTTTCTTT.

V gene TRBV6-1 combines with J gene TRBJ1-6; tentative D call: TRBD1 (5 bases). V was clipped by 6 bases and J by 6 bases, with 6 bases between them. The CDR3 is 12 amino acids. Germline CDR1 and CDR2: MNHNS and SASEGT. The CDR3 nucleotides are TGTGCCAGCAGAGACAGTAATTCACCCCTCCACTTT. The encoded protein is CASRDSNSPLHF.

This clone appeared a few times. The V call is TRBV2, the J call TRBJ1-4; D is unclear. Trimming pared 3 bases from V and 1 base from J, leaving 12 bases between. Germline assignment: CDR1 SNHLY and CDR2 FYNNEI. This CDR3 has 16 residues. Here the CDR3 reads CASSEGGFRTNEKLFF. CDR3 sequence (DNA): TGTGCCAGCAGTGAGGGAGGGTTTCGAACTAATGAAAAACTGTTTTTT.

In this sample, this clone turned up a few times. V gene TRBV2 combines with J gene TRBJ2-1, with 9 bases fitting TRBD2. The CDR3 extends over 13 amino acids. Germline V gives CDR1 SNHLY, CDR2 FYNNEI. The junction had 3 bases not matched to a gene; V was cut back by 7 bases and J by 5 bases. CDR3 protein: CASTSGTDNEQFF. In DNA form, the CDR3 reads TGTGCCAGCACTAGCGGGACTGACAATGAGCAGTTCTTC. Filled out from reference TRBV2 and TRBJ2-1, the complete variable domain reads EPEVTQTPSHQVTQMGQEVILRCVPISNHLYFYWYRQILGQKVEFLVSFYNNEISEKSEIFDDQFSVERPDGSNFTLKIRSTKLEDSAMYFCASTSGTDNEQFFGPGTRLTVL.

The V and J genes are TRBV6-1 and TRBJ2-3, with 8 bases matching TRBD2. CDR1 is MNHNS, CDR2 SASEGT, per germline. With V trimmed by 5 bases and J by 4 bases, 5 bases remained unmatched. The CDR3 has 14 amino acids. The CDR3 loop reads CASSSGGGADTQYF. The CDR3 DNA follows: TGTGCCAGCAGTAGCGGGGGAGGCGCAGATACGCAGTATTTT.

The rearrangement links TRBV18 to TRBJ1-1; tentative D call: TRBD1 (5 bases). Looked up from germline, CDR1 is KGHSH and CDR2 is LQKENI. The CDR3 has 13 residues. Trimming cost V 4 bases and J 7 bases, with 13 bases left between them. The CDR3 here is CASSHGGGSEAFF. The DNA of the CDR3 is TGTGCCAGCTCACACGGGGGGGGGAGTGAAGCTTTCTTT.

This clone was found a few times. CDR3: CASREDRGHTEAFF. The CDR3 DNA reads TGTGCCAGTAGGGAGGACAGGGGGCACACTGAAGCTTTCTTT. J is TRBJ1-1 and V is TRBV19; TRBD1 matches at 11 bases. The length of the CDR3 is 14 residues. CDR1 and CDR2 from the germline V gene are LNHDA and SQIVND (reference sequence). The junction had 3 bases not matched to a gene; V was cut back by 6 bases and J by 3 bases.

This chain's CDR3 is CASSRTGALGFGYTF. CDR3 nucleotide sequence: TGCGCCAGCAGCCGGACAGGCGCCCTTGGGTTTGGCTACACCTTC. V and J are TRBV4-3 and TRBJ1-2, with TRBD1 matching 7 bases. The CDR3 is made up of 15 amino acids. The V segment lost 4 bases and the J segment 7 bases; nucleotides outside the gene matches: 12. The germline V gene encodes CDR1 LGHNA and CDR2 YSLEER.

This clone was seen a few times. The chain is built from TRBV19 and TRBJ1-1; perhaps TRBD1 as D (6 bases). V was trimmed by 4 bases and J by 12 bases, leaving 18 bases between them. The germline gives CDR1 LNHDA, CDR2 SQIVND (reference sequence). There are 13 residues in the CDR3. CDR3 amino acids: CASSTYGQSGTFF. The DNA of the CDR3 is TGTGCCAGTAGTACTTACGGACAGTCTGGGACTTTCTTT.

The V gene is TRBV30, the J gene TRBJ1-6; no definite D call. CDR3 length: 15 amino acids. Germline V gives CDR1 GTSNPN, CDR2 SVGIG (reference sequence). Trimming pared 1 base from V and 4 bases from J, leaving 11 bases between. CDR3 loop: CAWSDGRAYNSPLHF. CDR3 bases: TGTGCCTGGAGTGATGGTCGAGCTTATAATTCACCCCTCCACTTT.

The V and J genes are TRBV5-6 and TRBJ1-2; 9 positions agree with TRBD1. The V gene end was trimmed by 1 base and the J gene end by 5 bases; junction bases not matched to a gene: 6. This CDR3 is built from 15 residues. From germline, CDR1 is SGHDT and CDR2 YYEEEE. The CDR3 loop is CASSLTGGSRYGYTF. The CDR3 DNA reads as TGTGCCAGCAGCTTGACAGGGGGCTCCCGTTATGGCTACACCTTC.

This clone has only one observation. V is TRBV11-2 and J is TRBJ2-5; 12 positions agree with TRBD2. The CDR3 length is 17 residues. CDR1 and CDR2 from the germline V gene are SGHAT and FQNNGV. The V segment lost 3 bases and the J segment 4 bases; nucleotides outside the gene matches: 9. CDR3 nucleotides: TGTGCCAGCAGCTTGAGGACTAGCGGGACCACGGGAGAGACCCAGTACTTC. Protein product: CASSLRTSGTTGETQYF.

This rearrangement joins TRBV7-2 to TRBJ2-1, with D tentatively TRBD2 (6 bases). Looked up from germline, CDR1 is SGHTA and CDR2 is FQGNSA. CDR3 length: 18 residues. V was trimmed by 1 base and J by 3 bases, leaving 19 bases between them. The CDR3 sequence is CASSLGDSRTRVYNEQFF. The CDR3 DNA is TGTGCCAGCAGCTTAGGGGACTCTCGGACTCGAGTCTACAATGAGCAGTTCTTC.

The chain carries TRBV7-2 and TRBJ2-5, with D hard to call. The V end lost 1 base, the J end lost 5 bases, and 11 bases lay between the germline ends. The CDR3 runs 14 residues. The germline CDR1 and CDR2 sequences are SGHTA and FQGNSA. The CDR3 DNA reads TGTGCCAGCAGCTTAGATTATACTTCGGAGACCCAGTACTTC. Translation: CASSLDYTSETQYF.

The chain is built from TRBV4-1 and TRBJ1-1; 8 bases line up with TRBD1. This CDR3 contains 16 residues. CDR1 is MGHRA and CDR2 is YSYEKL in the germline V gene. The V segment lost 2 bases and the J segment 7 bases; nucleotides outside the gene matches: 12. Written as DNA, the CDR3 is TGCGCCAGCAGCCAACCGGACAGGGAGGAGGTGGGTGAAGCTTTCTTT. Its translation is CASSQPDREEVGEAFF.

This chain links TRBV5-1 with TRBJ2-1, with TRBD2 matching 10 bases. Germline V CDR1 and CDR2: SGHRS, YFSETQ. The V and J ends lost 4 bases and 8 bases, in that order; junction bases with no gene match: 12. CDR3 size: 16 residues. For the CDR3, the DNA is TGCGCCAGCAGCAGAGCGGGAGGGCCCTCGTTGGATGAGCAGTTCTTC. It specifies CASSRAGGPSLDEQFF.

The chain is built from TRBV7-2 and TRBJ2-7; TRBD2 matches 11 bases. The length of the CDR3 is 16 residues. After removal of 1 base from V and 7 bases from J, the junction contained 9 bases not matched to a gene. The germline gives CDR1 SGHTA, CDR2 FQGNSA. As DNA, the CDR3 is TGTGCCAGCAGCTTAGGGGTAGCGGGGGGGCTGGGGGAGCAGTACTTC. This translates into CASSLGVAGGLGEQYF.

The chain couples TRBV5-4 to TRBJ2-1; possibly TRBD1 for D (5 bases). V lost 2 bases, J lost 5 bases, and 8 bases lay in between. The germline CDR1 and CDR2 sequences are SGHNT and YYREEE (reference sequence). This CDR3 contains 13 residues. The CDR3 loop is CASSFGADNEQFF. The CDR3 bases are TGTGCCAGCAGCTTTGGGGCCGACAATGAGCAGTTCTTC.

This clone appeared a single time. The chain recombines TRBV2 with TRBJ2-2; weak D call: TRBD2 (5 bases). Germline V gives CDR1 SNHLY, CDR2 FYNNEI. V lost 9 bases to trimming and J lost 5 bases, with 13 bases between them. This CDR3 contains 13 residues. The CDR3 DNA reads TGTGCCAGTCGGGGAACGACGACCGGGGAGCTGTTTTTT. This codes for CASRGTTTGELFF.

This clone was counted only a few times. This chain joins TRBV5-5 and TRBJ1-4; a weak D match, TRBD1 (5 bases). In germline, CDR1 is SGHKS, CDR2 YYEKEE (reference sequence). This CDR3 is 14 amino acids long. V shed 0 bases and J shed 8 bases, with 11 bases lying between them. The CDR3 loop reads CASSLGARGEKLFF. The CDR3 DNA reads as TGTGCCAGCAGCTTGGGGGCGCGGGGGGAAAAACTGTTTTTT.

The V and J genes are TRBV12-5 and TRBJ1-1; D call uncertain. V was cut by 6 bases and J by 9 bases, with 14 bases left in between. The CDR3 consists of 12 residues. CDR1 and CDR2 (germline): LGHNT, FRNRAP. CDR3 in amino acids: CASGRETVQAFF. CDR3 bases: TGTGCTAGTGGCCGGGAGACCGTCCAAGCTTTCTTT.

The chain uses TRBV9 and TRBJ2-3; the match to TRBD1 covers 9 bases. The CDR3 consists of 16 residues. Per germline, CDR1 SGDLS and CDR2 YYNGEE. After removal of 2 bases from V and 5 bases from J, the junction contained 9 bases not matched to a gene. The CDR3 region has the DNA TGTGCCAGCAGCGTGACTGGACAGGGGAAAAGAGATACGCAGTATTTT. Protein: CASSVTGQGKRDTQYF.

Turning to this clone: A read error may explain this, as a much larger clone is one base away. The chain combines TRBV6-5 with TRBJ1-4; D is perhaps TRBD1 (5 bases). The germline V and J ends were trimmed by 6 bases and 7 bases, with 9 bases remaining between them. The CDR3 has 12 residues. From germline, CDR1 is MNHEY and CDR2 SVGAGI. The CDR3 DNA follows: TGTGCCAGCAGCTCCGGGGGTGAAAAACTGTTTTTT. Translating it yields CASSSGGEKLFF.

Only a few counts were recorded for this clone. The chain links TRBV4-1 to TRBJ1-2; D is perhaps TRBD1 (5 bases). Germline V lookup: CDR1 MGHRA, CDR2 YSYEKL. There are 15 residues in the CDR3. The ends were cut back, 2 bases at V and 5 bases at J, with 15 bases in the middle. In DNA form, the CDR3 reads TGCGCCAGCAGCCAACTCGACGGGGGGAGGTATGGCTACACCTTC. Protein sequence: CASSQLDGGRYGYTF.

The V call is TRBV27, the J call TRBJ2-1, with D perhaps TRBD2 (6 bases). Germline V gene sequence: CDR1 MNHEY, CDR2 SMNVEV (reference sequence). CDR3 size: 14 residues. V lost 0 bases to trimming and J lost 10 bases, with 13 bases between them. The DNA of the CDR3 is TGTGCCAGCAGTTTATCAGTTGCGGGAACCGAGCAGTTCTTC. As protein: CASSLSVAGTEQFF.

Only a few counts were recorded for this clone. The rearrangement uses TRBV7-2 and TRBJ2-2; D perhaps matches TRBD1 (5 bases). Trimming took off 5 bases at V and 7 bases at J, with 8 bases between the two ends. The CDR3 loop spans 12 amino acids. CDR1 and CDR2 (germline): SGHTA, FQGNSA. The CDR3 reads CASSLDSGELFF. Written as DNA, the CDR3 is TGTGCCAGCAGCCTTGACAGCGGGGAGCTGTTTTTT. Complete variable domain (other parts from reference TRBV7-2 and TRBJ2-2): GAGVSQSPSNKVTEKGKDVELRCDPISGHTALYWYRQSLGQGLEFLIYFQGNSAPDKSGLPSDRFSAERTGGSVSTLTIQRTQQEDSAVYLCASSLDSGELFFGEGSRLTVL.

This chain joins TRBV13 and TRBJ1-2; D is ambiguous. The CDR3 totals 14 residues. Germline V gives CDR1 PRHDT, CDR2 FYEKMQ (reference sequence). V was shortened by 4 bases and J by 4 bases, with 13 bases between the two germline ends. The CDR3 spells CASSYKPGSYGYTF. CDR3 nucleotides: TGTGCCAGCAGCTACAAACCAGGTTCCTATGGCTACACCTTC.